This T cell receptor beta chain was captured in a study of blood T cell repertoires in COVID-19. Study overall: PBMCs, B-cell-depleted T cells, or T cells provided the cDNA or gDNA that made up the material.

V lost 3 bases to trimming and J lost 1 base; unmatched junction nucleotides: 2. Per germline, CDR1 SGHAT and CDR2 FQNNGV. This CDR3 spans 15 amino acids. Authors' processing steps: Estimates of nucleated cell counts were drawn from the amplification of reference gene primers. This table comes from immunoSEQ multiplex PCR, and its TCRdb copy is limited to in-frame clones, with some not included. D and trimming come from the DNA, and the V and J calls and clone size come from that table. The sample lists about 250,000 clones, roughly 80% occurring once. The gene calls are TRBV11-2 and TRBJ1-1; 10 bases fit TRBD1. This TCR came from a man older than 75 with acute or convalescent COVID-19. The source material was peripheral blood. The CDR3 region is CASSLGQGWNTEAFF. For the CDR3, the DNA is TGTGCCAGCAGCTTGGGACAGGGGTGGAACACTGAAGCTTTCTTT.